Below, 8 T cell receptor beta chains from the same sample are listed, as sequenced in a study of cytomegalovirus exposure and HLA in healthy donors. It was with 60 Vbeta and 13 Jbeta primers that the PCR ran. Assay: immunoSEQ multiplex PCR; the TCRdb copy retains only in-frame clones and omits some. The repertoire includes more than 150,000 clones, approximately 80% of them detected once, and about 1.5% sits in the top ten. The specimen sequenced was PBMCs. These receptor sequences come from a man aged 18 to 30 in good health and CMV-seronegative.

This clone was seen only a few times. The chain carries TRBV10-1 and TRBJ2-7; no reliable D call. The CDR3 extends over 12 amino acids. The V gene's germline CDR1 is WNHNN and CDR2 SYGVQD (reference sequence). Trimming took 4 bases from V and 2 from J, leaving 6 bases between them. Here the CDR3 DNA reads TGCGCCAGCAGTGTCGACACCTACGAGCAGTACTTC. It specifies CASSVDTYEQYF.

This clone turned up a few times. V gene TRBV6-1 combines with J gene TRBJ1-2; 8 bases are a match to TRBD1. From germline, CDR1 is MNHNS and CDR2 SASEGT. The CDR3 length is 15 residues. Germline trimming cut 0 bases from V and 2 bases from J; bases unmatched to any gene: 2. The CDR3 spells CASSEADRENYGYTF. DNA for the CDR3: TGTGCCAGCAGTGAAGCGGACAGGGAGAACTATGGCTACACCTTC.

The CDR3: CAWTDGAYEQYF. For the CDR3, the DNA is TGTGCCTGGACGGACGGGGCCTACGAGCAGTACTTC. The genes are TRBV30 and TRBJ2-7; tentatively, D is TRBD2 (5 bases). CDR3 length: 12 residues. V dropped 4 bases and J dropped 2 bases, with 9 bases sitting between them. CDR1 GTSNPN and CDR2 SVGIG come from the germline V gene (reference sequence).

The chain employs TRBV2 and TRBJ1-4; D is perhaps TRBD1 (6 bases). The CDR3 is 15 residues long. Germline V gene sequence: CDR1 SNHLY, CDR2 FYNNEI. Trimming stripped 3 bases from V and 5 bases from J, with 13 bases between. The CDR3 sequence is CASSDTGSRNEKLFF. Here the CDR3 DNA reads TGTGCCAGCAGTGATACAGGGTCGAGAAATGAAAAACTGTTTTTT.

This chain uses TRBV5-1 with TRBJ1-1, with D possibly being TRBD1 (5 bases). The CDR3 has 14 amino acids. CDR1 is SGHRS and CDR2 is YFSETQ in the germline V gene. Between the trimmed V and J ends, which lost 8 bases and 4 bases, there was a span of 18 bases. Written as DNA, the CDR3 is TGCGCCAGTTCCGCCCCTAGTGGGGCCACTGAAGCTTTCTTT. Translated: CASSAPSGATEAFF.

V and J are TRBV30 and TRBJ1-4; no clear D gene. CDR3 length equals 15 residues. The V gene lost 3 bases and the J gene lost 2 bases, with 13 bases spanning the gap. CDR1 is GTSNPN and CDR2 is SVGIG in the germline V gene (reference sequence). CDR3 in DNA: TGTGCCTGGAGGTCCACCCCACGGACTAATGAAAAACTGTTTTTT. Residues: CAWRSTPRTNEKLFF.

V gene TRBV6-6 combines with J gene TRBJ1-1; TRBD1 might be the D (6 bases). Germline V gives CDR1 MNHNY, CDR2 SVGAGI (reference sequence). Trimming removed 7 bases from V and 6 bases from J, with 18 bases in between. The CDR3 contains 14 residues. DNA for the CDR3: TGTGCCAGCATTCCAAGGGGGAGTCAGGCTGAAGCTTTCTTT. Encoded protein: CASIPRGSQAEAFF.

The chain is built from TRBV5-1 and TRBJ2-3; 9 bases are a match to TRBD2. The CDR3 spans 14 residues. From germline, CDR1 is SGHRS and CDR2 YFSETQ. With 3 bases clipped from V and 1 base from J, the junction kept 0 bases outside the gene matches. CDR3 bases: TGCGCCAGCAGCTCTAGCGGGGGCACAGATACGCAGTATTTT. Translated, it gives CASSSSGGTDTQYF.